This T cell receptor (beta chain) appears in the sequencing data of a study of radiotherapy plus CTLA-4 blockade in lung cancer. Study overall: Across the patients, objective responses occurred in 18%, and disease control in about 29%. Study-wide points: Expansion in blood of tumor-derived TCR clones was seen after radiotherapy plus ipilimumab.

The method was immunoSEQ multiplex PCR; TCRdb's version includes in-frame clones alone and lacks a portion of them. The table lists around 45,000 clones, roughly three quarters of them singletons. In its sample, this clone was seen once. Its antigen is not known. J was trimmed by 1 base and V by 8 bases; bases with no gene match: 9. Germline V gives CDR1 SNHLY, CDR2 FYNNEI. This CDR3 is built from 16 residues. The V and J genes are TRBV2 and TRBJ1-5; TRBD1 aligns across 9 bases. This specimen consisted of peripheral blood, obtained from a patient treated with radiotherapy plus ipilimumab. The sequence was obtained from a human donor with non-small cell lung cancer who had stable disease on radiotherapy plus ipilimumab. The CDR3 DNA reads TGTGCCAGCCGAACAGGGGGCGGGATAAGCAATCAGCCCCAGCATTTT. This codes for CASRTGGGISNQPQHF.